The 28 T cell receptor beta chains below all came from one sample that was sequenced in a study of blood T cell repertoires in COVID-19. Profiling relied on immunoSEQ multiplex PCR, and the TCRdb table lists in-frame clones only, not all of them. The sample includes around 230,000 clones, around 84% of them seen just once. Sequenced material: peripheral blood. These receptors originate from a man aged 35 to 55 who had recovered from COVID-19.

This clone has just a few counts. This same CDR3 is encoded by further DNA sequences in the sample. CDR3 sequence (DNA): TGTGCCAGTAGTAGGGACAGCTATAATTCACCCCTCCACTTT. Translating it yields CASSRDSYNSPLHF. This rearrangement joins TRBV19 to TRBJ1-6, with 7 nucleotides matching TRBD1. This CDR3 is 14 amino acids long. Unmatched junction bases numbered 0, after V lost 4 bases and J lost 3 bases. The germline V gene has CDR1 LNHDA and CDR2 SQIVND (reference sequence).

The rearrangement joins TRBV5-5 to TRBJ2-6; no definite D call. Trimming pared 2 bases from V and 0 bases from J, leaving 9 bases between. In germline, CDR1 is SGHKS, CDR2 YYEKEE (reference sequence). This CDR3 comprises 16 residues. The CDR3 spells CASSFTGFSGANVLTF. The CDR3 DNA sequence: TGTGCCAGCAGCTTTACGGGTTTCTCTGGGGCCAACGTCCTGACTTTC.

J is TRBJ2-1 and V is TRBV6-4; 14 bases map to TRBD2. Germline CDR1 reads MRHNA; CDR2 reads SNTAGT. Losses at the gene ends were 2 bases for V and 9 bases for J; bases not matched to a gene: 6. The CDR3 contains 16 residues. Written as DNA, the CDR3 is TGTGCCAGCAGTGACCAGGGACTAGCGGGAGCCAGTGAGCAGTTCTTC. The encoded protein is CASSDQGLAGASEQFF.

The chain joins TRBV15 to TRBJ2-1, with 9 bases matching TRBD2. Germline loops: CDR1 LNHNV, CDR2 YYDKDF (reference sequence). The junction had 11 bases not matched to a gene; V was cut back by 1 base and J by 7 bases. CDR3 length: 17 residues. The CDR3, as DNA: TGTGCCACCAGCAGAGTGGAGGCGGGGGGGCTTGAAAATGAGCAGTTCTTC. It specifies CATSRVEAGGLENEQFF.

The CDR3 reads CASSLSAGMGNEKLFF. In nucleotides, the CDR3 is TGTGCCAGCAGCTTATCAGCAGGGATGGGGAATGAAAAACTGTTTTTT. The V and J genes are TRBV7-6 and TRBJ1-4; D may be TRBD1 (5 bases). Per germline, CDR1 SGHVS and CDR2 FNYEAQ. The CDR3 runs 16 residues. V was shortened by 2 bases and J by 5 bases, with 15 bases between the two germline ends.

The chain uses TRBV5-5 and TRBJ2-1, with D possibly TRBD1 on 6 matching bases. This CDR3 spans 15 amino acids. Germline V gene lookup returns CDR1 SGHKS and CDR2 YYEKEE (reference sequence). V shed 4 bases and J shed 3 bases, with 14 bases lying between them. The CDR3 coding sequence is TGTGCCAGCAGCCGAACAGGGACACGCTACAATGAGCAGTTCTTC. It is translated as CASSRTGTRYNEQFF.

This rearrangement joins TRBV30 to TRBJ1-5; 9 positions match TRBD1. Trimming took 3 bases from V and 2 from J; bases not matched to a gene: 2. This CDR3 spans 14 amino acids. Per germline, CDR1 GTSNPN and CDR2 SVGIG (reference sequence). The CDR3 sequence is CAWRDRGGNQPQHF. CDR3 coding DNA: TGTGCCTGGAGGGACAGGGGCGGCAATCAGCCCCAGCATTTT.

This chain uses TRBV11-3 with TRBJ1-1; TRBD1 matches at 7 bases. The V segment lost 1 base and the J segment 4 bases; nucleotides outside the gene matches: 9. CDR3 size: 16 residues. The germline CDR1 and CDR2 sequences are SGHNT and YENEEA. Here the CDR3 reads CASSLGGSRGSTEAFF. The DNA of the CDR3 is TGTGCCAGCAGCTTAGGCGGATCCAGGGGGTCCACTGAAGCTTTCTTT.

The chain carries TRBV27 and TRBJ2-7, with 11 bases matching TRBD2. The CDR3 spans 15 residues. From germline, CDR1 is MNHEY and CDR2 SMNVEV (reference sequence). V shed 2 bases and J 2 bases; nucleotides not matched to a gene: 2. The DNA for the CDR3 is TGTGCCAGCAGTTTAGGTAGCGGGGGGGCCTACGAGCAGTACTTC. It encodes CASSLGSGGAYEQYF.

The gene calls are TRBV19 and TRBJ2-5, with D possibly TRBD2 on 6 matching bases. The V end was cut by 1 base, the J end by 5 bases, with 14 bases between. CDR3 length: 15 amino acids. CDR1 and CDR2 (germline): LNHDA, SQIVND (reference sequence). The CDR3 here is CASSIGGDPGETQYF. DNA for the CDR3: TGTGCCAGTAGTATAGGCGGGGACCCGGGTGAGACCCAGTACTTC.

This chain links TRBV5-6 with TRBJ1-5; possibly TRBD1 for D (5 bases). CDR1 is SGHDT and CDR2 is YYEEEE in the germline V gene. This CDR3 spans 16 amino acids. V lost 1 base and J lost 7, with 18 bases in between. The CDR3 loop reads CASSLRKGAEGQPQHF. Written as DNA, the CDR3 is TGTGCCAGCAGCTTGAGGAAAGGGGCGGAAGGACAGCCCCAGCATTTT.

The gene calls are TRBV9 and TRBJ1-5; D perhaps matches TRBD1 (6 bases). The CDR3 is made up of 15 amino acids. Germline CDR1 SGDLS, CDR2 YYNGEE. V was clipped by 4 bases and J by 6 bases, with 17 bases between them. The CDR3 DNA follows: TGTGCCAGCAGCCCCGACGGGGGCGGGGGTCAGCCCCAGCATTTT. Amino acids: CASSPDGGGGQPQHF.

The J gene is TRBJ2-1, the V gene TRBV12-5; TRBD1 might be the D (6 bases). CDR1 and CDR2 (germline): LGHNT, FRNRAP. V lost 3 bases to trimming and J lost 3 bases, with 21 bases between them. The CDR3 runs to 18 residues. The CDR3 spells CASGLVGGRAPHYNEQFF. DNA of the CDR3: TGTGCTAGTGGTTTAGTAGGGGGTAGGGCCCCCCACTACAATGAGCAGTTCTTC.

This clone has just one count. This sequence joins TRBV18 and TRBJ1-1; TRBD1 aligns across 7 bases. Germline V gene lookup returns CDR1 KGHSH and CDR2 LQKENI. V shed 3 bases, J shed 0 bases, and the junction held 4 bases outside the gene matches. The CDR3 loop spans 15 amino acids. The CDR3 nucleotides read TGTGCCAGCTCACCCTGGACAGGCGTGAACACTGAAGCTTTCTTT. Translated, it gives CASSPWTGVNTEAFF. The whole variable domain, remainder taken from reference TRBV18 and TRBJ1-1, is NAGVMQNPRHLVRRRGQEARLRCSPMKGHSHVYWYRQLPEEGLKFMVYLQKENIIDESGMPKERFSAEFPKEGPSILRIQQVVRGDSAAYFCASSPWTGVNTEAFFGQGTRLTVV.

V gene TRBV27 combines with J gene TRBJ2-1; 7 bases line up with TRBD2. The CDR3 has 16 amino acids. Trimming cost V 2 bases and J 3 bases; bases outside gene matches: 7. Germline V gives CDR1 MNHEY, CDR2 SMNVEV (reference sequence). The chain's CDR3 is CASSLELAEVYNEQFF. The CDR3 bases are TGTGCCAGCAGTTTAGAGCTAGCGGAGGTCTACAATGAGCAGTTCTTC.

The V gene is TRBV10-3, the J gene TRBJ1-5; 7 bases are a match to TRBD1. The CDR3 sequence is 15 residues long. The V gene's germline CDR1 is ENHRY and CDR2 SYGVKD. V lost 3 bases to trimming and J lost 3 bases; unmatched junction nucleotides: 5. DNA for the CDR3: TGTGCCATCAGTGACAAGGGACAGACCAATCAGCCCCAGCATTTT. Translation gives CAISDKGQTNQPQHF.

The rearrangement joins TRBV2 to TRBJ1-1, with a possible D match to TRBD1 (6 bases). The CDR3 is 15 residues long. V was shortened by 3 bases and J by 4 bases, with 15 bases between the two germline ends. Germline CDR1 SNHLY, CDR2 FYNNEI. CDR3 nucleotides: TGTGCCAGCAGTGATCGGGGGGCTGATGTCACTGAAGCTTTCTTT. Its protein is CASSDRGADVTEAFF. Full variable domain (remainder filled in from reference TRBV2 and TRBJ1-1): EPEVTQTPSHQVTQMGQEVILRCVPISNHLYFYWYRQILGQKVEFLVSFYNNEISEKSEIFDDQFSVERPDGSNFTLKIRSTKLEDSAMYFCASSDRGADVTEAFFGQGTRLTVV.

The J gene is TRBJ1-1, the V gene TRBV11-2; 8 bases agree with TRBD1. V shed 1 base, J shed 5 bases, and the junction held 9 bases outside the gene matches. The CDR3 spans 16 residues. Germline-derived CDR1 and CDR2 are SGHAT and FQNNGV. The CDR3 DNA sequence: TGTGCCAGCAGCTTAGGAACGTGGACAGGGTGGACTGAAGCTTTCTTT. Its protein product is CASSLGTWTGWTEAFF. The full variable domain, completed using reference TRBV11-2 and TRBJ1-1, is EAGVAQSPRYKIIEKRQSVAFWCNPISGHATLYWYQQILGQGPKLLIQFQNNGVVDDSQLPKDRFSAERLKGVDSTLKIQPAKLEDSAVYLCASSLGTWTGWTEAFFGQGTRLTVV.

This clone occurred once. The genes are TRBV7-9 and TRBJ2-5, with TRBD1 identical over 7 bases. The CDR3 extends over 14 amino acids. Germline loops: CDR1 SEHNR, CDR2 FQNEAQ (reference sequence). Germline trimming cut 5 bases from V and 5 bases from J; bases unmatched to any gene: 8. For the CDR3, the DNA is TGTGCCAGCAGCCCAGAAGGGGGCAAGGAGACCCAGTACTTC. Protein sequence: CASSPEGGKETQYF.

This clone has at least ten counts. The CDR3 region has the DNA TGCGCCAGCAGCCAAGATCCTAGCGGGGGGGCCCAAGAGACCCAGTACTTC. Protein: CASSQDPSGGAQETQYF. The chain uses TRBV4-3 and TRBJ2-5, with 12 bases aligning to TRBD2. The CDR3 has 17 residues. V shed 0 bases and J 1 base; nucleotides not matched to a gene: 3. In germline, CDR1 is LGHNA, CDR2 YSLEER.

For the CDR3, the DNA is TGTGCCAGCAGTTCCGGGGGGACAGATACGCAGTATTTT. This codes for CASSSGGTDTQYF. The V gene is TRBV3-1 (or the pseudogene TRBV3-2), the J gene TRBJ2-3; TRBD2 matches 7 bases. Losses at the gene ends were 6 bases for V and 3 bases for J; bases not matched to a gene: 3. This CDR3 has 13 amino acids. Germline CDR1 and CDR2: LGHDT and YNNKEL (reference sequence).

As regards this clone: Other DNA sequences of this sample code for an identical CDR3. This chain uses TRBV7-2 with TRBJ1-5, with TRBD1 as a possible D gene (6 bases). Germline V gives CDR1 SGHTA, CDR2 FQGNSA. Trimming stripped 1 base from V and 2 bases from J, with 9 bases between. The length of the CDR3 is 15 residues. CDR3 amino acids: CASSLVGGGNQPQHF. Here the CDR3 DNA reads TGTGCCAGCAGCTTAGTAGGGGGTGGCAATCAGCCCCAGCATTTT.

V gene TRBV5-4 combines with J gene TRBJ2-5; 11 bases fit TRBD1. CDR3 length: 18 residues. Trimming at V came to 0 bases and at J to 4 bases, leaving 11 bases not matched to a gene. The germline V gene encodes CDR1 SGHNT and CDR2 YYREEE (reference sequence). CDR3 amino acids: CASSLGPTGTGGPETQYF. The CDR3 bases are TGTGCCAGCAGCTTGGGTCCCACCGGGACAGGGGGTCCAGAGACCCAGTACTTC.

The V call is TRBV24-1, the J call TRBJ2-5; 10 bases line up with TRBD2. The CDR3 consists of 16 residues. Germline V lookup: CDR1 KGHDR, CDR2 SFDVKD. V was clipped by 9 bases and J by 5 bases; unmatched bases: 14. The CDR3 region is CATYHLEREGRETQYF. The CDR3 DNA reads TGTGCCACCTATCACCTCGAGCGGGAGGGCCGGGAGACCCAGTACTTC.

The V gene is TRBV12-3 or TRBV12-4, the J gene TRBJ2-3; D uncertain. V lost 6 bases, J lost 4 bases, and 8 bases lay in between. This CDR3 has 12 residues. The CDR3 DNA reads TGTGCCAGCAGGACTCTAGCAGATACGCAGTATTTT. It translates to CASRTLADTQYF.

V is TRBV15 and J is TRBJ2-2, with 12 bases fitting TRBD2. The germline gives CDR1 LNHNV, CDR2 YYDKDF (reference sequence). The ends lost 2 bases at V and 9 bases at J; junction bases unmatched: 7. The CDR3 spans 16 residues. CDR3 protein: CATSRSLAGGPRELFF. CDR3 DNA: TGTGCCACCAGCAGATCGCTAGCGGGGGGGCCCCGGGAGCTGTTTTTT. Looking up the rest from reference TRBV15 and TRBJ2-2 gives the full variable domain: DAMVIQNPRYQVTQFGKPVTLSCSQTLNHNVMYWYQQKSSQAPKLLFHYYDKDFNNEADTPDNFQSRRPNTSFCFLDIRSPGLGDTAMYLCATSRSLAGGPRELFFGEGSRLTVL.

The rearrangement uses TRBV5-6 and TRBJ2-7, with TRBD2 as a possible D gene (5 bases). The CDR3 loop spans 13 amino acids. V dropped 5 bases and J dropped 4 bases, with 13 bases sitting between them. Germline loops: CDR1 SGHDT, CDR2 YYEEEE. The CDR3 loop reads CASSHVAGYEQYF. CDR3 sequence (DNA): TGTGCCAGCAGTCACGTCGCGGGTTACGAGCAGTACTTC.

J is TRBJ2-7 and V is TRBV9, with TRBD1 identical over 9 bases. V dropped 3 bases and J dropped 6; count of bases not matched to a gene: 13. The germline CDR1 and CDR2 sequences are SGDLS and YYNGEE. The CDR3 covers 16 residues. CDR3 sequence reads: CASSANPGQGRGEQYF. For the CDR3, the DNA is TGTGCCAGCAGCGCCAACCCGGGACAGGGTCGGGGCGAGCAGTACTTC.